The rows below give T cell receptor beta chains drawn from one sample of a study of PD-1 blockade in classical Hodgkin lymphoma. Data came from immunoSEQ multiplex PCR; TCRdb stores just in-frame clones and leaves some out. The table has around 30,000 clones, around nine tenths seen once. What was sequenced was CD4+ T cells from blood. Receptors were obtained from a human donor with classical Hodgkin lymphoma. Each CDR3 is given with its conserved first and last residue.

V: TRBV28; CDR3: CASSTGEALKETQYF
V: TRBV2; CDR3: CASGGTGYQPQHF
V: TRBV7-9; CDR3: CASSSTQTNQPQHF
V: TRBV28; CDR3: CASSFRNYGYTF
V: TRBV7-9; CDR3: CASSSLGLGGGEQYF
V: TRBV4-2; CDR3: CASSQESNSYEQYF
V: TRBV10-3; CDR3: CAISEEGRGEKLFF
V: TRBV18; CDR3: CASSQTGPPGQPQHF
V: TRBV2; CDR3: CASRSSHGGAYEQYF
V: TRBV5-1; CDR3: CASSLTGIGGEKLFF
V: TRBV19; CDR3: CASSFSGSGDEQFF
V: TRBV5-1; CDR3: CASRSGTNTDTQYF
V: TRBV7-6; CDR3: CASSYSSGSTDTQYF
V: TRBV18; CDR3: CASSYSRGTEAFF
V: TRBV5-6; CDR3: CASSLRSLGASNTEAFF
V: TRBV6-5; CDR3: CASSYAGAGYTF
V: TRBV7-2; CDR3: CASRRGATQYF
V: TRBV6-1; CDR3: CASSEDDRVYNEQFF
V: TRBV29-1; CDR3: CSVAPTGFPHSNTEAFF
V: TRBV7-6; CDR3: CASSLSPGELFF
V: TRBV7-9; CDR3: CASSLNSLGEKLFF
V: TRBV4-2; CDR3: CASSQTGTSGGKDTQYF
V: TRBV10-2; CDR3: CASTGRGSRGTSGKSYEQYF
V: TRBV28; CDR3: CASSFSDRFDQPQHF
V: TRBV21-1; CDR3: CASSKKGDTEAFF
V: TRBV19; CDR3: CASLAGDRVYGYTF
V: TRBV20-1; CDR3: CSARRNTEAFF
V: TRBV7-9; CDR3: CASSLLGVETQYF
V: TRBV19; CDR3: CASIKAGAKWAFF
V: TRBV29-1; CDR3: CSVFRGGTNSYEQYF
V: TRBV5-4; CDR3: CASSQPGQGNTGELFF
V: TRBV6-6; CDR3: CASSFPPGQFYGYTF
V: TRBV18; CDR3: CASSEGSSYEQYF
V: TRBV10-3; CDR3: CAITRQTNYGYTF
V: TRBV18; CDR3: CASSLFDRGLADTQYF
V: TRBV19; CDR3: CASSLSPGQGSSYNSPLHF
V: TRBV10-1; CDR3: CASSESRGLALNEQFF
V: TRBV5-1; CDR3: CASSGGAVNEKLFF
V: TRBV6-5; CDR3: CASSYGQGLSEQYF
V: TRBV28; CDR3: CASSLYDLYGYTF
V: TRBV7-2; CDR3: CASSPDVAGYTF
V: TRBV4-3; CDR3: CASSQEGRPGGDTQYF
V: TRBV5-5; CDR3: CASSHSTGVGYTF
V: TRBV28; CDR3: CASSLTGFSYNEQFF
V: TRBV2; CDR3: CASSASYGYTF
V: TRBV27; CDR3: CASSSGGLWDAFF
V: TRBV5-1; CDR3: CASSSTGFYGYTF
V: TRBV4-3; CDR3: CASSRETGPGNQPQHF
V: TRBV12-5; CDR3: CASGMGQGWTEAFF
V: TRBV5-1; CDR3: CASSRDRAPTYEQYF
V: TRBV9; CDR3: CASNRRGLPGNTIYF
V: TRBV5-1; CDR3: CASSLVSDTTNEKLFF
V: TRBV6-6; CDR3: CASIAGTINEKLFF
V: TRBV10-3; CDR3: CAISRGTGDGYTF
V: TRBV30; CDR3: CAWGWDGNQPQHF
V: TRBV11-3; CDR3: CASSAGTNEQFF
V: TRBV5-4; CDR3: CASSPGQGFYYEQYF
V: TRBV4-2; CDR3: CASSQVTSGVADTQYF
V: TRBV5-6; CDR3: CASSLGAGVREKLFF
V: TRBV10-3; CDR3: CAISGPLTGKANYGYTF